The next 15 T cell receptor beta chains were all read from a single sample in a study of T-cell memory formation after mild COVID-19. TCRdb itself ran the 5' RACE reads through MiXCR, one entry per CDR3 protein. The table lists about 110,000 distinct CDR3 sequences, about a sixth of them singletons. Sequenced input: PBMCs or a T cell subset sorted from them (not recorded which). These receptors were taken from a man between 18 and 29 years old who had mild COVID-19 (a few samples of this study predate the infection). Cell type and time point are not known.

This clonotype was seen more than once but under ten times. The V and J genes are TRBV5-1 and TRBJ2-3; 7 nucleotides line up with TRBD1. Germline values: CDR1 SGHRS, CDR2 YFSETQ. The CDR3 is 15 amino acids. After removal of 4 bases from V and 4 bases from J, the junction contained 9 bases not matched to a gene. The DNA of the CDR3 is TGCGCCAGCAGCCCATTGCAGGGGGAAGCAGATACGCAGTATTTT. Its translation is CASSPLQGEADTQYF.

There are many counts of this clonotype. This sequence joins TRBV5-1 and TRBJ2-3; a weak D match, TRBD1 (5 bases). The V end was cut by 4 bases, the J end by 0 bases, with 9 bases between. This CDR3 has 14 residues. Germline CDR1 and CDR2: SGHRS and YFSETQ. CDR3 residues: CASSATDSTDTQYF. CDR3 DNA sequence: TGCGCCAGCAGCGCGACAGACAGCACAGATACGCAGTATTTT.

This clonotype has ten or more counts. The chain couples TRBV6-6 to TRBJ1-4; unclear D gene. The CDR3 sequence is 14 residues long. Trimming left V 7 bases short and J 4 bases short, with 13 bases between. Germline values: CDR1 MNHNY, CDR2 SVGAGI (reference sequence). The CDR3 here is CASTAGLRNEKLFF. In DNA form, the CDR3 reads TGTGCCAGCACTGCTGGCCTACGTAATGAAAAACTGTTTTTT.

The table lists this clonotype with many counts. The V call is TRBV18, the J call TRBJ2-2; 7 bases line up with TRBD1. Trimming removed 8 bases from V and 2 bases from J; junction bases left unmatched: 11. Germline lookup yields CDR1 KGHSH and CDR2 LQKENI. This CDR3 comprises 16 residues. CDR3 DNA sequence: TGTGCCAGCAAAAGTTGGGACAGCCAAAACACCGGGGAGCTGTTTTTT. This codes for CASKSWDSQNTGELFF.

The chain links TRBV20-1 to TRBJ2-1; D tentatively reads TRBD1 or TRBD2 (6 bases each). Per germline, CDR1 DFQATT and CDR2 SNEGSKA (reference sequence). Trimming left V 1 base short and J 8 bases short, with 15 bases between. CDR3 length equals 14 residues. The CDR3 loop is CSARGGALMYEQFF. In DNA, the CDR3 is TGCAGTGCTAGAGGGGGGGCCCTTATGTATGAGCAGTTCTTC.

The genes are TRBV21-1 and TRBJ2-7; TRBD1, the D gene given by the table, was not confirmed from the DNA. TRBV21-1 is given as a pseudogene. The CDR3 covers 16 residues. CDR3 sequence reads: CASSQPTGTSLYEQYV. The CDR3 nucleotides read TGTGCCAGCAGCCAACCAACCGGGACAAGTCTCTACGAGCAGTACGTC.

This clonotype was seen a handful of times. The genes are TRBV4-1 and TRBJ2-1; TRBD1 agrees at 8 bases. The CDR3 covers 17 residues. Germline CDR1 reads MGHRA; CDR2 reads YSYEKL. Unmatched junction bases numbered 11, after V lost 1 base and J lost 6 bases. The chain's CDR3 is CASSQGPRAGGGNEQFF. The CDR3 DNA sequence: TGCGCCAGCAGCCAAGGTCCCCGGGCAGGGGGCGGCAATGAGCAGTTCTTC.

This clonotype showed up many times. The chain joins TRBV9 to TRBJ2-1; possibly TRBD1 for D (5 bases). The germline gives CDR1 SGDLS, CDR2 YYNGEE. This CDR3 is 12 amino acids long. V lost 0 bases, J lost 8 bases, and 6 bases lay in between. The CDR3 DNA reads as TGTGCCAGCAGCGTAGAGGGGTATGAGCAGTTCTTC. As protein: CASSVEGYEQFF. Variable domain in full (rest from reference TRBV9 and TRBJ2-1): DSGVTQTPKHLITATGQRVTLRCSPRSGDLSVYWYQQSLDQGLQFLIQYYNGEERAKGNILERFSAQQFPDLHSELNLSSLELGDSALYFCASSVEGYEQFFGPGTRLTVL.

This clonotype was detected a few times. This chain joins TRBV7-2 and TRBJ2-5; no definite D call. The CDR3 consists of 13 residues. The germline V and J ends were trimmed by 4 bases and 5 bases, with 11 bases remaining between them. The germline V gene encodes CDR1 SGHTA and CDR2 FQGNSA. CDR3 amino acids: CASSSQILETQYF. The DNA for the CDR3 is TGTGCCAGCAGCTCTCAGATCCTTGAGACCCAGTACTTC. The variable domain in full, completed from reference TRBV7-2 and TRBJ2-5, reads GAGVSQSPSNKVTEKGKDVELRCDPISGHTALYWYRQSLGQGLEFLIYFQGNSAPDKSGLPSDRFSAERTGGSVSTLTIQRTQQEDSAVYLCASSSQILETQYFGPGTRLLVL.

This clonotype has just a few counts. The V call is TRBV20-1, the J call TRBJ2-5; 10 bases align to TRBD2. The V segment lost 1 base and the J segment 2 bases; nucleotides outside the gene matches: 4. The germline CDR1 and CDR2 sequences are DFQATT and SNEGSKA (reference sequence). The CDR3 sequence is 15 residues long. CDR3 in amino acids: CSARASTSGQETQYF. CDR3 in DNA: TGCAGTGCTAGAGCGTCGACTAGCGGGCAAGAGACCCAGTACTTC.

This clonotype has only a few counts. The chain is built from TRBV5-1 and TRBJ2-3; 7 bases map to TRBD2. This CDR3 contains 16 residues. Germline CDR1 SGHRS, CDR2 YFSETQ. Trimming removed 0 bases from V and 1 base from J; junction bases left unmatched: 5. The CDR3 nucleotides read TGCGCCAGCAGCTTGGCCTTAAGCGGGGGCACAGATACGCAGTATTTT. The encoded protein is CASSLALSGGTDTQYF. The full variable domain, rest sourced from reference TRBV5-1 and TRBJ2-3, is KAGVTQTPRYLIKTRGQQVTLSCSPISGHRSVSWYQQTPGQGLQFLFEYFSETQRNKGNFPGRFSGRQFSNSRSEMNVSTLELGDSALYLCASSLALSGGTDTQYFGPGTRLTVL.

V gene TRBV20-1 combines with J gene TRBJ2-5; 9 nucleotides align to TRBD2. The CDR3 loop spans 13 amino acids. Germline trimming cut 2 bases from V and 3 bases from J; bases unmatched to any gene: 1. Germline CDR1 is DFQATT and CDR2 is SNEGSKA (reference sequence). CDR3 protein: CSARPSGKETQYF. CDR3 bases: TGCAGTGCTAGACCTAGCGGGAAAGAGACCCAGTACTTC.

In its sample, this clonotype was seen a few times. This chain uses TRBV5-1 with TRBJ2-5; possibly TRBD2 for D (7 bases). V lost 4 bases and J lost 5, with 21 bases in between. The V gene's germline CDR1 is SGHRS and CDR2 YFSETQ. This CDR3 has 16 residues. CDR3 sequence reads: CASSPNPAGARETQYF. CDR3 nucleotide sequence: TGCGCCAGCAGCCCCAACCCCGCGGGGGCACGGGAGACCCAGTACTTC.

This clonotype was found many times. V usage is TRBV6-5 and J usage is TRBJ1-1; D possibly corresponds to TRBD1 (5 bases). The CDR3 has 15 residues. V was shortened by 2 bases and J by 6 bases, with 16 bases between the two germline ends. Per germline, CDR1 MNHEY and CDR2 SVGAGI. This CDR3 is CASSYRGTAGSEAFF. The CDR3 DNA reads as TGTGCCAGCAGTTACCGCGGGACCGCGGGCTCTGAAGCTTTCTTT.

The genes are TRBV7-2 and TRBJ2-3; 9 nucleotides agree with TRBD1. Germline V CDR1 and CDR2: SGHTA, FQGNSA. The CDR3 is made up of 14 amino acids. J gave up 2 bases and V 7 bases, and 4 bases lay outside the gene matches. CDR3: CASTTGGNTDTQYF. The CDR3 DNA sequence: TGTGCCAGCACCACAGGGGGCAACACAGATACGCAGTATTTT. Full variable domain (missing parts from reference TRBV7-2 and TRBJ2-3): GAGVSQSPSNKVTEKGKDVELRCDPISGHTALYWYRQSLGQGLEFLIYFQGNSAPDKSGLPSDRFSAERTGGSVSTLTIQRTQQEDSAVYLCASTTGGNTDTQYFGPGTRLTVL.